This T cell receptor beta chain was recovered during a study of CD8 T cells in Susac syndrome. The multiple sclerosis controls were treatment-naive patients affected by stable or active relapsing-remitting disease. In contrast to the negatively isolated CD8+ and CD4+ T cells, TEMRA cells were FACS-enriched. Reverse transcription of 0.5 to 1 ug RNA used random hexamers. The CDR3 of TCR beta was amplified by immunoSEQ multiplex PCR across 54 Vbeta and 13 Jbeta. TCRdb redid the calling of the immunoSEQ multiplex PCR reads with MiXCR, one entry per CDR3 protein. The data contain hundreds of thousands of distinct CDR3 sequences, 90% to 95% of them singletons. The TCR comes from a human donor with multiple sclerosis. Material for sequencing was CD4+ T cells from PBMCs.

In DNA, the CDR3 is TGTGCCAGCAGCTTGGGGGCTCAGCCCCAGCATTTT. It is translated as CASSLGAQPQHF. The genes are TRBV5-6 and TRBJ1-5; D gene unclear. Germline CDR1 SGHDT, CDR2 YYEEEE. V dropped 0 bases and J dropped 6 bases, with 4 bases sitting between them. This CDR3 spans 12 amino acids.